This T cell receptor (beta chain) is drawn from a study of T-cell reconstitution after alpha-beta-depleted transplantation in children. Study-wide points: T-cell counts and diversity at one year post-transplant came mainly from newly produced T cells.

The CDR3 spans 19 residues. Regarding this clonotype: Its antigen is unknown. At one boundary the junction diverges from the germline segment, which might be a read error.

Library preparation (for TCRbeta) was performed with unique molecular identifiers. MiXCR, run by TCRdb on the PCR reads, gives a single entry per CDR3 protein. The data show approximately 520,000 distinct CDR3 sequences, more than 9.5% seen once. The receptor's source is a female patient aged 2 to 10 who had a stem cell transplant for aplastic anemia, so the T cells may come from the graft donor. This sequence joins TRBV12-3 or TRBV12-4 and TRBJ2-2, with TRBD2 matching over 12 bases. The source material was PBMCs, mostly from graft donor cells, sampled 180 days after TCRalphabeta/CD19-depleted stem cell transplant. CDR3 DNA sequence: TGTACCAGCAGGGCGGGACAGGGCGTACTAGCGGGAGGTATTAGGGAGCTGTTTTTT. It codes for CTSRAGQGVLAGGIRELFF.